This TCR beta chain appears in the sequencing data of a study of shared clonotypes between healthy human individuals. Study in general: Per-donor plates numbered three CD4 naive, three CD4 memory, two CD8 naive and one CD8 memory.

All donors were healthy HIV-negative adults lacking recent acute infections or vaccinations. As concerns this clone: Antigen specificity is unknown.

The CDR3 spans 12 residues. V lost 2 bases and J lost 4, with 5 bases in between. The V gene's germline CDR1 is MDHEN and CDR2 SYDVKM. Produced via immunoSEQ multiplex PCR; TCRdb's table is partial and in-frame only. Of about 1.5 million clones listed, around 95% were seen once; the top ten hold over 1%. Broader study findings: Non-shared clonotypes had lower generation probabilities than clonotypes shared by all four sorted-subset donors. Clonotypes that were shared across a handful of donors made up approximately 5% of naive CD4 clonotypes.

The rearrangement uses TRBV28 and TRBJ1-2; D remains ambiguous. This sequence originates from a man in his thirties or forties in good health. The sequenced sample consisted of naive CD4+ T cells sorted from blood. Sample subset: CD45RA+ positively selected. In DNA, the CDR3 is TGTGCCAGCAGTTTACCTCGCTATGGCTACACCTTC. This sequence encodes CASSLPRYGYTF.